This TCR beta chain was profiled in a study of T-cell reconstitution after alpha-beta-depleted transplantation in children (TCRdb year 2016). Regarding the complete study: The study quantitatively tracked T-cell immune reconstitution after TCRalphabeta/CD19-depleted allogeneic hematopoietic cell transplantation in children using TCR repertoire profiling.

This clonotype occurred a few times. Its cognate antigen has yet to be identified. There are no base qualities to consult, and no much larger clone falls within one base. Library prep was done by PCR. Reads for this sample came from an Illumina HiSeq 2500. TCR library preparation used molecular barcoding, with unique molecular identifiers applied to normalize quantification of the TCRbeta repertoire. The public reads were reanalyzed by TCRdb: fastp trimming at Q25, MiXCR alignment, in-frame beta chains only. For every CDR3 protein sequence, its rows merge into one entry that carries the most common genes and DNA. The sample profile shows a few hundred thousand distinct CDR3 sequences; about a tenth of them were found once. The ten top clones hold around 2.3% of the sample. CDR1 and CDR2 are drawn from the germline V gene: MGHRA, YSYEKL. From the cysteine through the phenylalanine, the CDR3 covers 16 amino acids. Only CDR3 DNA remains: 48 bases, in frame from the first base. The germline ends are 15 bases apart after V is trimmed by 2 bases and J by 3 bases.

The specimen comprised PBMCs from the stem cell graft donor, sampled from the stem cell graft. The TCR sequence derives from a human donor who donated a stem cell graft to a child with acute lymphoblastic leukemia. This sequence uses TRBV4-1 and TRBJ2-3; TRBD2 is perhaps the D gene, given 6 matching bases. The sequence in DNA is TGCGCCAGCAGCCAAATAGCAGCGGGCCAGACAGATACGCAGTATTTT. Its amino acids are CASSQIAAGQTDTQYF.